This T cell receptor (beta chain) is from a study of control samples from healthy donors and cancer patients. This clone has just one count. Some clones are missing from TCRdb's copy, which holds only in-frame ones; the method was immunoSEQ multiplex PCR. The data hold over 100,000 clones, with around 93% observed a single time. This CDR3 has 13 residues. The germline V gene has CDR1 SGHVS and CDR2 FNYEAQ. Trimming took 0 bases from V and 6 from J, leaving 6 bases between them. Material: blood. The TCR comes from a woman aged 45-65 years in good health. V usage is TRBV7-6 and J usage is TRBJ1-5, with D perhaps matching TRBD1 (5 bases). The CDR3 here is CASSLAGAQPQHF. The CDR3 DNA reads as TGTGCCAGCAGCTTAGCCGGGGCTCAGCCCCAGCATTTT.